This passage covers 13 T cell receptor beta chains from one sample sequenced in a study of CD8+ T cells in alopecia areata. Isolated RNA was reverse transcribed into cDNA used as the sequencing template. Some clones are missing from TCRdb's copy, which holds only in-frame ones; the method was immunoSEQ multiplex PCR. This table holds some 1,900 clones with no singletons; the top ten claim roughly 52%. The sample taken for sequencing was lesional skin. The receptors were sampled from a C3H/HeJ mouse with alopecia areata. The MHC haplotype recorded for the strain is H2-k.

This clone was detected many times. Gene names denote mouse genes. The read comes to an end 4 residues before the CDR3 does, leaving the germline J gene to fill in the end. The rearrangement links TRBV31 to TRBJ2-7, with D possibly being TRBD2 (6 bases). The CDR3 spans 14 residues. CDR1 GKSSPN and CDR2 SITVG come from the germline V gene. The CDR3 bases that were read are TGTGCCTGGAGCCCCCCGGGACTCCCATAT. It specifies CAWSPPGLPY. The entire CDR3 protein is CAWSPPGLPYEQYF.

This clone appeared many times. Genes and germline come from the mouse. The missing CDR3 end, 4 residues past where the read stops, is filled in from the germline J gene. This rearrangement joins TRBV13-1 to TRBJ2-7, with 7 bases fitting TRBD2. The CDR3 runs to 15 residues. CDR1 is NSHNY, CDR2 SYGAGN, per germline. Trimming at V came to 2 bases and at J to 0 bases, leaving 5 bases not matched to a gene. CDR3 protein: CASSDSTGVSYEQYF. The sequenced part of the CDR3 DNA is TGTGCCAGCAGTGACTCTACTGGGGTCTCCTAT.

This clone is categorized as medium-sized. Mouse germline and gene names are used. The DNA ends 4 residues before the CDR3 does, and the rest of the CDR3 is filled in from the germline J gene. This chain uses TRBV19 with TRBJ1-2, with D perhaps TRBD1 (5 bases). The CDR3 has 13 residues. Trimming pared 4 bases from V and 0 bases from J, leaving 7 bases between. CDR1 and CDR2 from the germline V gene are FNHDT and SITEND (reference sequence). This CDR3 is CASSLRANSDYTF. CDR3 DNA (partial): TGTGCCAGCAGTCTCAGGGCAAACTCC.

This clone was counted between two and nine times. Gene names are mouse gene names. Coverage ceases 4 residues before the CDR3 finishes, and the germline J gene fills in the end. The rearrangement uses TRBV19 and TRBJ2-7; 9 nucleotides align to TRBD2. Germline V gives CDR1 FNHDT, CDR2 SITEND (reference sequence). J lost 1 base, V lost 4 bases, and 3 bases had no gene match. The CDR3 consists of 14 residues. Partial CDR3 DNA: TGTGCCAGCAGTCCGACTGGGGGTTCCTAT. This translates into CASSPTGGSY. In full, the CDR3 reads CASSPTGGSYEQYF. Variable domain in full (rest from reference TRBV19 and TRBJ2-7): GGIITQTPKFLIGQEGQKLTLKCQQNFNHDTMYWYRQDSGKGLRLIYYSITENDLQKGDLSEGYDASREKKSSFSLTVTSAQKNEMAVFLCASSPTGGSYEQYFGPGTRLTVL.

This clone has at least ten counts. The protein in this entry is translated from the DNA; at residue 12 it differs from the protein listed in TCRdb. The listed genes are named as in mouse. The read comes to an end 3 residues before the CDR3 does, leaving the germline J gene to fill in the end. The rearrangement links TRBV13-2 to TRBJ1-6; TRBD1 is a possible D gene (5 bases). TRBJ1-6 is an ORF; its function is uncertain. The CDR3 spans 15 residues. V gave up 0 bases and J gave up 4 bases, with 8 bases separating them. CDR1 NNHNN and CDR2 SYGAGS come from the germline V gene (reference sequence). Incomplete CDR3 DNA: TGTGCCAGCGGTGATGGAGACAGATATAATTCGCCC. Its protein is CASGDGDRYNSP. The entire CDR3 reads CASGDGDRYNSPLYF.

Ten or more counts support this clone. The listed genes are named as in mouse. Read sequence stops 4 residues before the CDR3 end, and the germline J gene provides the missing end. The chain combines TRBV19 with TRBJ2-4; 14 bases align to TRBD2. This CDR3 contains 15 residues. Trimming at V came to 4 bases and at J to 2 bases, leaving 0 bases not matched to a gene. Looked up from germline, CDR1 is FNHDT and CDR2 is SITEND (reference sequence). The CDR3 region is CASSGTGGAQNTLYF. The sequenced part of the CDR3 DNA is TGTGCCAGCAGTGGGACTGGGGGGGCTCAAAAC. Filled out from reference TRBV19 and TRBJ2-4, the complete variable domain reads GGIITQTPKFLIGQEGQKLTLKCQQNFNHDTMYWYRQDSGKGLRLIYYSITENDLQKGDLSEGYDASREKKSSFSLTVTSAQKNEMAVFLCASSGTGGAQNTLYFGAGTRLSVL.

Concerning this clone itself: A far larger clone is a single base away, which makes a read error likely. These gene names are mouse names. The read gets to within 4 residues of the CDR3 end, and the germline J gene fills in the rest. Distinct nucleotide sequences in the sample also encode this CDR3. V and J are TRBV5 and TRBJ2-1, with 7 bases that match TRBD2. CDR3 length: 17 residues. CDR1 is LGHNA and CDR2 is YNLKQL in the germline V gene (reference sequence). V lost 0 bases, J lost 0 bases, and 5 bases stayed unmatched. The sequenced CDR3 bases are TGTGCCAGCAGCCAAGAAGTTGCTGGGGGTAACTATGCT. It is translated as CASSQEVAGGNYA. The whole CDR3 protein reads CASSQEVAGGNYAEQFF.

Comment on this clone: This likely stems from a read error, as it lies one base from a far larger clone. Any gene name here is a mouse gene name. The CDR3 end lies 4 residues beyond the end of the read and is filled in from the germline J gene. The same CDR3 is also encoded by other DNA sequences in this sample. This chain connects TRBV13-1 to TRBJ1-2; a weak D match, TRBD1 (6 bases). Trimming cost V 3 bases and J 2 bases, with 8 bases left between them. CDR3 length: 13 amino acids. Per germline, CDR1 NSHNY and CDR2 SYGAGN. The CDR3 bases that were read are TGTGCCAGCAGTGGTACAGGGAACTCC. It specifies CASSGTGNS. The entire CDR3 protein is CASSGTGNSDYTF.

This clone came up many times. Mouse germline and gene names are used. The read ends 4 residues before the CDR3 terminus; that terminus is restored from the germline J gene. The chain carries TRBV14 and TRBJ1-4, with a possible D match to TRBD1 (6 bases). The CDR3 runs to 14 residues. Trimming left V 4 bases short and J 3 bases short, with 10 bases between. Germline CDR1 reads SGHDT; CDR2 reads FRDEAV. The CDR3 is CASSPGTTNERLFF. The part of the CDR3 DNA that was read is TGTGCCAGCAGTCCCGGGACAACCAACGAA.

This clone occurred a few times. Gene names and germline refer to mouse. The read gets to within 4 residues of the CDR3 end, and the germline J gene fills in the rest. The chain couples TRBV13-3 to TRBJ1-1; 9 bases fit TRBD1. Germline CDR1 is NNHDY and CDR2 is SYVADS. This CDR3 has 12 amino acids. The CDR3 region is CASSNRGREVFF. Partial CDR3 DNA: TGTGCCAGCAGCAACAGGGGGCGA.

In regard to this clone: Mouse gene names apply. The read ends 4 residues shy of where the CDR3 ends; the end is completed using the germline J gene. The V and J genes are TRBV14 and TRBJ2-5; 8 bases are a match to TRBD2. Germline V gene sequence: CDR1 SGHDT, CDR2 FRDEAV. V lost 4 bases and J lost 2; bases outside the gene matches: 3. The CDR3 has 14 residues. The CDR3 bases that were read are TGTGCCAGCAGTATTTGGGGGGGCCAAGAC. This gives the protein CASSIWGGQD. The full CDR3 is CASSIWGGQDTQYF.

This clone showed up many times. Mouse gene names apply. The read stops 4 residues short of the end of the CDR3; the missing end is completed from the germline J gene. The chain employs TRBV16 and TRBJ2-4; 11 nucleotides agree with TRBD2. The CDR3 totals 16 residues. Germline CDR1 SGHSA, CDR2 FRNQAP. V gave up 5 bases and J gave up 0 bases; unmatched junction bases: 4. CDR3 loop: CASSHDWGGSQNTLYF. The CDR3 bases that were read are TGTGCAAGCAGCCACGACTGGGGGGGTAGTCAAAAC.

This clone was seen many times. The genes are named according to mouse. The read comes to an end 4 residues before the CDR3 does, leaving the germline J gene to fill in the end. J is TRBJ1-4 and V is TRBV13-1; maybe TRBD1 (6 bases). Germline V lookup: CDR1 NSHNY, CDR2 SYGAGN. V lost 4 bases and J lost 0, with 10 bases in between. The length of the CDR3 is 15 residues. The CDR3: CASSPAGVSNERLFF. Partial CDR3 DNA: TGTGCCAGCAGTCCCGCAGGGGTTTCCAACGAA.